This T cell receptor beta chain was retrieved from a study of T-cell memory formation after mild COVID-19. Turning to the study itself: TCR clusters were largely donor specific.

Findings of the study overall: A subset of responding clones appeared in pre-infection memory, suggesting cross-reactive memory joined. Clones from the second wave (peaking day 37) had unconfirmed SARS-CoV-2 specificity.

In regard to this clonotype: The antigen is not known.

Researchers used 5'RACE with constant-segment primers to make TCR alpha and TCR beta cDNA libraries that carry sample barcodes and UMIs. TCRdb itself ran the 5' RACE reads through MiXCR, one entry per CDR3 protein. The data hold 250,000 to 300,000 distinct CDR3 sequences, with about 16% observed a single time. Trimming left V 5 bases short and J 8 bases short, with 10 bases between. The germline gives CDR1 LNHDA, CDR2 SQIVND (reference sequence). The CDR3 is 13 amino acids. The sequenced sample consisted of PBMCs or a T cell subset sorted from them (not recorded which). The TCR was taken from a man aged 18 to 30 who had mild COVID-19 (a few samples of this study predate the infection). Cell type and time point are not known. The chain combines TRBV19 with TRBJ1-6, with D unresolved. The CDR3 here is CASSSNWDSPLHF. The CDR3 region has the DNA TGTGCCAGTAGTTCCAATTGGGATTCACCCCTCCACTTT.